This paragraph reports one TCR beta chain. The antigen this receptor binds is unknown. Base qualities are not recorded, but no much larger clone differs from it by a single base. Additional DNA sequences in this sample encode the identical CDR3. Using the deep immunoSEQ assay, multiplex PCR amplified TCR CDR3 regions from genomic DNA. Genomic DNA extracted from each cell subset was distributed evenly over all wells of several immunoSEQ 96-well plates, and each plate served as one replicate. For unsorted PBMC, about 300 ng genomic DNA, equal to around 30,000 T cell genomes, was loaded into each replicate PCR. Unsorted PBMC genomic DNA was sequenced across ten immunoSEQ deep assay plates. The purified libraries were quantified using a Qubit 3.0 fluorometer, sized with a Bioanalyzer 2100, and then quantified again using the KAPA Library Quantification kit. A separate single-read 150-cycle Illumina NextSeq 550 flow cell was used to sequence each immunoSEQ 96-well plate. Processing in the source paper ran as follows. Because only junctional sequences without quality scores were contained in the immunoSEQ output, filtering matching that applied to full-length reads could not be performed. To assign V/J genes and CDR3, sequences were annotated using PyIR, a Python wrapper for IgBLAST v1.9, with IMGT germline references. Any read was removed if the V/J assignment was weak (E-value above 1e-6), the CDR3 was missing, or the read contained stop codons, out-of-frame junctions, or ambiguous translated residues. V3J clonotypes were defined as sequences sharing the same inferred V gene, J gene, and CDR3 amino acid sequence. The percentage overlap between two repertoires was calculated by dividing the number of shared unique clonotypes by the size of the smaller repertoire. Repertoire richness was assessed with RTK rarefaction, the Chao1 estimator, and Recon v2.1 estimates of unobserved clonotypes. TCRdb limited this immuneACCESS table to in-frame rearrangements with V and J called. A share of clones is missing; checked studies link under half to unresolved V genes, and the rest is unexplained. The DNA gave D and trimming, while V, J and clone size come from that table. The table for this sample lists more than 450,000 clones; approximately 79% of them were counted only once. Of the sample, about an eighth is held by the ten largest clones.

Healthy HIV-negative adults with no recently reported acute infections or vaccinations were included as donors. All donors were Caucasian adults living in Nashville, Tennessee, USA. For unsorted samples, tens of millions of PBMCs were counted and genomic DNA was extracted with the QIAamp DNA Blood Mini kit. Blood was obtained by leukapheresis, after which PBMCs were separated by Ficoll-Histopaque density gradient centrifugation and cryopreserved in liquid nitrogen vapor phase. This sample was included in a study of shared clonotypes between healthy human individuals (dated by TCRdb to 2019 to 2021). Concerning the study at large: A couple of women and a few men aged 18 to 49 years were included in the cohort. Libraries were prepared and TCR repertoires were sequenced by different laboratories using diverse techniques, in order to increase sequencing depth and limit assay-specific biases. Between about 0.85 and 9.5 billion PBMCs per donor were obtained by leukapheresis. The study deeply sequenced blood TCR repertoires of about 5 healthy adults to estimate repertoire size and the extent of clonotype sharing between individuals.

V and J are trimmed by 2 bases and 6 bases, and the gene matches miss 6 bases of the junction. Including cysteine and phenylalanine, the CDR3 has 15 amino acids. This entry keeps only the CDR3 DNA: 45 bases, framed from base 1. In the germline V gene, CDR1 corresponds to MDHEN and CDR2 to SYDVKM. Overall results and qualifications from the work: The genetic and exposure-history diversity represented was limited by the small number of donors. Sampling was restricted to blood, and TCR repertoires in tissues likely differ from the TCR repertoires found in blood. Pairwise subsampling led to the expectation that sequencing depth would affect the degree of clonotype sharing among donors.

The sequence derives from a woman aged 40-49 years in good health. Some clones in this sample may be carry-over from other donors' samples. The sequenced material came from PBMCs. The rearranged segments are TRBV28 and TRBJ1-5, with 8 central nucleotides matching TRBD1. The CDR3: CASSLSQGAGQPQHF. The base sequence is TGTGCCAGCAGTTTAAGTCAGGGGGCCGGTCAGCCCCAGCATTTT.